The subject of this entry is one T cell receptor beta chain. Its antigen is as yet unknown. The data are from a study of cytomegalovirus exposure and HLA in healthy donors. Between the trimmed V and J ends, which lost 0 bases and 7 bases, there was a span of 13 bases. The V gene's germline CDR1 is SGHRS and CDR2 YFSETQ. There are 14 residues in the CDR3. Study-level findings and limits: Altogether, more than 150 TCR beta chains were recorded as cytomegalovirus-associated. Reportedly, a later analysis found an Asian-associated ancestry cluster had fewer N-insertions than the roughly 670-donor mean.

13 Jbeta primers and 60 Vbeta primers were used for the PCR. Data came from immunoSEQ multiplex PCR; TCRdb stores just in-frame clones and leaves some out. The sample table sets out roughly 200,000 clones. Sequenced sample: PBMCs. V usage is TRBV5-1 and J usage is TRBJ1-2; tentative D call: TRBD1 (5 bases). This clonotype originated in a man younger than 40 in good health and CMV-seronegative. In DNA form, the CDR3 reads TGCGCCAGCAGCTTGGGGACGGGGGAGGCTGGCTACACCTTC. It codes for CASSLGTGEAGYTF.